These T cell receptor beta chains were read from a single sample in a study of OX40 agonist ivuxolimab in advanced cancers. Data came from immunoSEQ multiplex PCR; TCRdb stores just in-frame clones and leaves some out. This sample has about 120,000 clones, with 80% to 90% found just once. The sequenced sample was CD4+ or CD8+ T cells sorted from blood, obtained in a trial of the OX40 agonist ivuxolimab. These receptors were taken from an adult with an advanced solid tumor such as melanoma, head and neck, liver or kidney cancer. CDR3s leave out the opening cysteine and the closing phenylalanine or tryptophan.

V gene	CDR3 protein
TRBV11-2	ASSFSANTEAF
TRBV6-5	ASSRRTGGDSPLH
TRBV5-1	ASSLDGGPGYT
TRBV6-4	ASSPRDGHTDTQY
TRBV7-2	ASSLGEVEKLF
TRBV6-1	ASSRGEETQY
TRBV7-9	ASSLGTGLRNEQF
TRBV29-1	SVEGFTRGFDGYT
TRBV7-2	ASSLVGRESGYT
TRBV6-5	ASRNGGTSLF
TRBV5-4	ASSLGSGGSQETQY
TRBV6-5	ASSKGGRSMTEAF
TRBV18	ASSPRTREGQY
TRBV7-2	ASSSSGGAGNEQF
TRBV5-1	ASSLIGGNYGYT
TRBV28	ASSLLQEQF
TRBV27	ASSSDRGLRTEAF
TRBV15	ATSRSSGTGAPSSGNTIY
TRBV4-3	ASSQDPAGGAVYGYT
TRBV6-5	ASSYGPGAYEQY
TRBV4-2	ASSQEVMSTGELF
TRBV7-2	ASRRVAGTEAF
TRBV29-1	SVGQGGYNEQF
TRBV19	ASSAGQGAAYEQY
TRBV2	ASRAVGNQPQH
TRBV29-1	SVSRAGNQPQH
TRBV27	ASTGQGSGYT
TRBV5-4	ASSLDSNEQF
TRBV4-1	ASSQVLSRQGASGANVLT
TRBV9	ASSVGPGVNSPLH
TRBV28	ASSLPARLLH
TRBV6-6	ASSYLGQGDQPQH
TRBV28	ASSLLNQPQH
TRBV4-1	ASSLLVGEKLF
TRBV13	ASSLLVAGNEQF
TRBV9	ASSAGGSSNQPQH
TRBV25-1	ASRPGQGQETQY
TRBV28	ANSKTGGEEKLF
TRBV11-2	ASSSPRVGLSLY
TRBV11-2	ASSFSGEDTQY
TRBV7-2	ASSLGLQGTGELF
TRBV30	ACRTGGSYSPLH
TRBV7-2	ASSFREREKLF
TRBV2	ASVYSANTGELF
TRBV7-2	ASSTMNSPLH
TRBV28	ASSLRYEQY
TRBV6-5	ASSYSPDKPQH
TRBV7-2	ASITGPNYGYT
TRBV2	ASKGAIQPQH
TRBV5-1	ASSGYRASTDGYT
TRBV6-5	ASRPRDRINEKLF
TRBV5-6	ASSPGGTTYEQY
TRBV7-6	ASSLEGGGNQPQH
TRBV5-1	ASSRKEQGANGYT
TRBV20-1	SASEGREAF
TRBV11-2	ASSHNPSGGKDTQY
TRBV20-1	SARGRDTQY
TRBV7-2	ASSLDGSGNTIY